This T cell receptor beta chain was sequenced for a study of T cell responses to AZD1222 COVID-19 vaccine (TCRdb year 2021). For context, the study as a whole: A total of 233 trial participants underwent TCR sequencing, of whom 207 received two doses of AZD1222 and about 25 received two doses of the MenACWY control vaccine. Enrollment into the trials was organized by age into subgroups of 18-55, 56-69 and 70-plus years, and those subgroups contained roughly 160, 29 and 62 TCR-sequenced participants, respectively. Results and caveats for the whole study, not just this receptor: Vaccine-associated CD4 TCRs spanned the whole spike protein, with dominant responses in regions 160-218 and 743-854. Spike-specific TCR breadth and depth rose significantly after two AZD1222 doses compared with day 0 and with MenACWY recipients. Nearly half of unique spike-specific TCRs reportedly recognized epitopes outside regions mutated in the B.1.351 and B.1.1.7 variants. Conclusions about previously exposed vaccinees are limited, since just 5 to 7 AZD1222 recipients were seropositive for SARS-CoV-2 at baseline. Participants were mostly white British and included more females than males, and it was suggested by the authors that clonal diversity may have been underestimated. In the small 56-69-year group, the increase in depth fell short of significance, most likely because of low power. No day 14 peak-response samples were available, so repertoires were characterized only after the peak T cell response.

Cut back by 1 base and 4 bases, the V and J ends lie 12 bases apart. From the cysteine up to the phenylalanine, the CDR3 has a length of 14 residues. Here the CDR3 DNA is all that survives: 42 bases in frame from base 1. Reading the germline V gene gives CDR1 SGHRS and CDR2 YFSETQ. The CDR3 regions of human TCRbeta chains were analyzed by immunosequencing. Concerning the study's data processing: Repertoire TCRs were checked for matches against a reference library of SARS-CoV-2-specific TCRs that had been generated using the MIRA antigen-specificity platform. Breadth was defined as the fraction of unique TCRs that were SARS-CoV-2-associated. Depth was defined as the fraction of total T cells that were SARS-CoV-2-associated. Using the MIRA data, every spike-specific TCR was mapped to the spike region that the TCR reacted to and assigned to either a CD4 or a CD8 class. Log10-transformed breadth and depth values were compared by one-way ANOVA with Sidak's multiple comparisons tests. What TCRdb holds here is the immuneACCESS table cut down to in-frame rearrangements. Part of the clones is not present; checked against another copy, under half of the missing clones reflect an unresolved V gene, and the others are unexplained. The V and J calls and clone size were taken over from that table, and D and trimming were inferred from the DNA. For this sample the table gives tens of thousands of clones, of which approximately 90% were detected only once. The ten largest clones represent roughly 5% of the sample.

For this clone: It has no known antigen specificity. No base-level quality is on record; no much larger clone is a single base apart.

Sample time point, as interpreted from the label and publication: about 28 days (+/-7) after the second vaccine dose. AZD1222 recipients given second doses at about 4 weeks or at about 12 weeks were pooled, since spike-specific TCR depth and breadth were not found to differ between the two schedules. Vaccinee samples came from UK trials COV001 and COV002, including a single-blind randomized controlled phase 2/3 trial of AZD1222 (ChAdOx1 nCoV-19) in healthy adults. For TCRbeta chain sequencing, PBMC samples from trial participants were taken at day 0 and at day 28 after the second dose. Sequences were derived from peripheral blood, sampled 28 days after the second AZD1222 dose. The chain is encoded by TRBV5-1 joined to TRBJ2-7; the best D guess is TRBD2, with 5 bases matching. The sequence was collected from an adult who received the AZD1222 COVID-19 vaccine. CDR3 loop: CASSLTGSGYEQYF. The sequenced DNA: TGCGCCAGCAGCTTGACGGGGTCGGGGTACGAGCAGTACTTC.